A selection of T cell receptor beta chains follows, all from one sample in a study of blood T cells in healthy people across ages. TCRdb reprocessed the 5' RACE reads via MiXCR and lists one record per CDR3 protein. Among just under 900,000 distinct CDR3 sequences listed, less than 35% were seen once. Sequencing was carried out using blood. These TCRs come from a woman aged 80 or over in good health. The CDR3 runs from the conserved cysteine through the conserved F or W. The D gene is left open where the match is weak. A row's size may be missing; if present it is once, few, many or a size class.

J gene | D gene | clone size | V gene | CDR3 protein | CDR3 DNA
TRBJ2-3 | TRBD1 | - | TRBV30 | CAWSLGQGETTDTQYF | TGTGCCTGGAGTCTGGGACAGGGGGAGACCACAGATACGCAGTATTTT
TRBJ2-3 | - | many | TRBV29-1 | CSVKQASTDTQYF | TGCAGCGTTAAGCAGGCGAGCACAGATACGCAGTATTTT
TRBJ1-5 | - | - | TRBV6-2/TRBV6-3 | CTSSYGFRGDQPQHF | TGTACCAGCAGTTACGGGTTCAGGGGAGATCAGCCCCAGCATTTT
TRBJ2-1 | TRBD2 | many | TRBV3-1 | CASSQGLADEQFF | TGTGCCAGCAGCCAAGGTCTAGCGGATGAGCAGTTCTTC
TRBJ2-7 | TRBD2 | - | TRBV6-5 | CASSSVAGTYNEQYF | TGTGCCAGCAGTTCTGTAGCGGGAACCTACAATGAGCAGTACTTC
TRBJ1-2 | TRBD1 | few | TRBV20-1 | CSARTGDPYGYTF | TGCAGTGCGAGGACAGGGGATCCCTATGGCTACACCTTC
TRBJ2-7 | TRBD2 | many | TRBV3-1 | CASSQDSSSGAYEQYF | TGTGCCAGCAGCCAAGATTCTTCTAGCGGAGCCTACGAGCAGTACTTC
TRBJ2-5 | - | - | TRBV29-1 | CSVSPGRGMEETQYF | TGCAGCGTTTCGCCGGGCAGGGGAATGGAAGAGACCCAGTACTTC
TRBJ1-1 | - | - | TRBV19 | CASTLIGRSQTEAFF | TGTGCCAGTACCCTTATAGGGCGGAGTCAAACTGAAGCTTTCTTT
TRBJ2-3 | TRBD2 | many | TRBV28 | CASRPKSGGGTQYF | TGTGCCAGCAGGCCAAAATCGGGCGGGGGTACGCAGTATTTT
TRBJ1-2 | - | - | TRBV20-1 | CSARDAILGAYGYTF | TGTAGTGCTAGAGATGCAATCCTCGGGGCCTATGGCTACACCTTC
TRBJ1-1 | - | - | TRBV4-3 | CASSQDEEAEAFF | TGCGCCAGCAGCCAAGATGAGGAGGCTGAAGCTTTCTTT
TRBJ2-4 | - | - | TRBV5-4 | CASGTGTEKNIQYF | TGTGCCAGCGGCACCGGGACGGAGAAAAACATTCAGTACTTC
TRBJ2-7 | - | few | TRBV5-1 | CASSPGAGKAYNEQYF | TGCGCCAGCAGCCCGGGGGCAGGGAAAGCCTACAATGAGCAGTACTTC
TRBJ2-3 | - | - | TRBV30 | CAWTGGMGTDTQYF | TGTGCCTGGACTGGGGGAATGGGCACAGATACGCAGTATTTT
TRBJ2-6 | TRBD1 | many | TRBV5-5 | CASSLGTGAGANVLTF | TGTGCCAGCAGCCTCGGGACAGGGGCTGGGGCCAACGTCCTGACTTTC
TRBJ2-5 | TRBD1 | - | TRBV5-1 | CASNRGPSQETQYF | TGCGCCAGCAACAGGGGCCCCTCTCAAGAGACCCAGTACTTC
TRBJ2-7 | TRBD2 | - | TRBV7-2 | CASSQGLAGESYEQYF | TGTGCCAGCAGCCAAGGGCTAGCGGGAGAGTCCTACGAGCAGTACTTC
TRBJ1-2 | TRBD1 | many | TRBV7-9 | CASSFDFGQGANYGYTF | TGTGCCAGCAGCTTCGACTTCGGACAGGGAGCTAACTATGGCTACACCTTC
TRBJ1-4 | TRBD1 | few | TRBV5-1 | CASSHFAGTGGDEKLFF | TGCGCCAGCAGCCATTTTGCTGGGACAGGGGGCGACGAAAAACTGTTTTTT
TRBJ2-1 | TRBD1 | few | TRBV20-1 | CSASPQGAWYNEQFF | TGCAGTGCTAGTCCACAGGGGGCGTGGTACAATGAGCAGTTCTTC
TRBJ1-4 | - | - | TRBV5-6 | CASSLAGVLFF | TGTGCCAGCAGCTTGGCGGGCGTACTGTTTTTT
TRBJ1-6 | - | few | TRBV7-6 | CASSPTNSPLHF | TGTGCCAGCAGCCCTACTAATTCACCCCTCCACTTT
TRBJ2-7 | - | many | TRBV7-6 | CASSGPTRDRSTYEQYF | TGTGCCAGCAGCGGACCCACGAGGGACCGCTCGACCTACGAGCAGTACTTC
TRBJ2-3 | - | - | TRBV7-2 | CASSPVGYTDTQYF | TGTGCCAGCAGCCCGGTGGGCTACACAGATACGCAGTATTTT
TRBJ2-7 | - | - | TRBV7-9 | CSSSQSGGNSYEQYF | TGTTCCAGCAGCCAGAGTGGAGGGAACTCCTACGAGCAGTACTTC
TRBJ1-1 | - | few | TRBV4-3 | CASSQEVRGRSMNTEAFF | TGCGCCAGCAGCCAAGAAGTACGGGGGCGAAGCATGAACACTGAAGCTTTCTTT
TRBJ1-2 | - | many | TRBV7-2 | CASSLWGVGYTF | TGTGCCAGCAGCTTATGGGGTGTCGGCTACACCTTC
TRBJ1-4 | - | - | TRBV7-2 | CASSLGEKPFF | TGTGCCAGCAGCCTCGGGGAAAAACCGTTTTTT
TRBJ2-1 | - | many | TRBV5-1 | CASSPGQGPGNEQFF | TGCGCCAGCAGCCCTGGGCAGGGGCCGGGCAATGAGCAGTTCTTC
TRBJ2-3 | - | - | TRBV21-1 | CASSKVPDLRDTIPSADTQYF | TGTGCCAGCAGCAAAGTTCCCGACCTCCGGGACACAATACCAAGCGCAGATACGCAGTATTTT